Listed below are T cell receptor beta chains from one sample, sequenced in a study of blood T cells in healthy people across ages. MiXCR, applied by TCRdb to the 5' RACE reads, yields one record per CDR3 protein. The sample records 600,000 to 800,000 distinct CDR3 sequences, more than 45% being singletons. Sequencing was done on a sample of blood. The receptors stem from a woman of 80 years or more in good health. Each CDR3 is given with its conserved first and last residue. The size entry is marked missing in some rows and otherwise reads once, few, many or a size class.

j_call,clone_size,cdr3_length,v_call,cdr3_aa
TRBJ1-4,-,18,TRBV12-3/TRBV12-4,CASSPTGGRFSTNEKLFF
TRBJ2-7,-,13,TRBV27,CASRRTGVYEQYF
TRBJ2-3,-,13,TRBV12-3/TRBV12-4,CASSSGQADTQYF
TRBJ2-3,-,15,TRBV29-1,CSGRIGLSSTDTQYF
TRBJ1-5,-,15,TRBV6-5,CASSRRGALRQPQHF
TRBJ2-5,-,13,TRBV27,CASSSGAGETQYF
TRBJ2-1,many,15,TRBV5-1,CASSLVPVAYNEQFF
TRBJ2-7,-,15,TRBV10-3,CAISEWTSGRNEQYF
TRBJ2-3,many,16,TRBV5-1,CASSRTGDLNTDTQYF
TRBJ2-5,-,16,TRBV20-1,CSARDPITGDLETQYF
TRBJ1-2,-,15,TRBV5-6,CASSFSQSGNYGYTF
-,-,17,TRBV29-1,CSVEDQGLAGTRYEQYF
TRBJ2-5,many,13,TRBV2,CASSVNSQETQYF
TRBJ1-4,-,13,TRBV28,CASSLGEAGRLFF
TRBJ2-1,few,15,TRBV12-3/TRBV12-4,CASSLALVRNNEQFF